The sequence of this T cell receptor (beta chain) was determined in a study of cytomegalovirus exposure and HLA in healthy donors. A multiplex PCR was run with 60 Vbeta primers and 13 Jbeta primers. Generated by immunoSEQ multiplex PCR, the TCRdb table keeps only in-frame clones and is missing some. This sample has about 230,000 clones; roughly 84% occur once, and the top ten carry roughly 0.26%. V lost 9 bases to trimming and J lost 0 bases; unmatched junction nucleotides: 7. There are 15 residues in the CDR3. The germline V gene has CDR1 MNHNS and CDR2 SASEGT. Sequenced sample: PBMCs. The sequence derives from a girl aged 2 to 10 in good health and CMV-seronegative. The chain joins TRBV6-1 to TRBJ1-1; 10 bases are a match to TRBD1. CDR3 coding DNA: TGTGCCAGTTTGACAGGGGGCTTACTGAACACTGAAGCTTTCTTT. Translating gives CASLTGGLLNTEAFF.